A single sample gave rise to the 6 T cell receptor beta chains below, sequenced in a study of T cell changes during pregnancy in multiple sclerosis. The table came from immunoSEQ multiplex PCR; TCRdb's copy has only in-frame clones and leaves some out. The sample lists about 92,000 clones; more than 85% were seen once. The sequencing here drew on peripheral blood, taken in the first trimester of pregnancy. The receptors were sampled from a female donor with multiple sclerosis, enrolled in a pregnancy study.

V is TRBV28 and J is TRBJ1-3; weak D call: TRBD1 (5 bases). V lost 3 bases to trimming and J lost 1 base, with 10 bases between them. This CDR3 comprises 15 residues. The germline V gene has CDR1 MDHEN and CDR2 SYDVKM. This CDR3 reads CASSFSGYSGNTIYF. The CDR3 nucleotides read TGTGCCAGCAGTTTTTCAGGGTATTCTGGAAACACCATATATTTT.

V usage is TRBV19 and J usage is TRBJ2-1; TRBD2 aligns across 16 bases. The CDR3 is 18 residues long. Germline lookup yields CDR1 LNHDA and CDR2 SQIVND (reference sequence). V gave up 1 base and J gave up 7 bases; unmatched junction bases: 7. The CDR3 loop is CASSIGPGTSGRANEQFF. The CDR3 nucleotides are TGTGCCAGTAGTATAGGACCTGGGACTAGCGGGAGGGCAAATGAGCAGTTCTTC. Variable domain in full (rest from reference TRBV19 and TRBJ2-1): DGGITQSPKYLFRKEGQNVTLSCEQNLNHDAMYWYRQDPGQGLRLIYYSQIVNDFQKGDIAEGYSVSREKKESFPLTVTSAQKNPTAFYLCASSIGPGTSGRANEQFFGPGTRLTVL.

CDR3 residues: CASSKGQRNTEAFF. The CDR3 DNA reads TGTGCCAGTAGTAAGGGACAGAGGAACACTGAAGCTTTCTTT. This chain joins TRBV19 and TRBJ1-1; 7 bases align to TRBD1. The CDR3 is 14 amino acids. Germline CDR1 is LNHDA and CDR2 is SQIVND (reference sequence). With V trimmed by 4 bases and J by 1 base, 3 bases remained unmatched.

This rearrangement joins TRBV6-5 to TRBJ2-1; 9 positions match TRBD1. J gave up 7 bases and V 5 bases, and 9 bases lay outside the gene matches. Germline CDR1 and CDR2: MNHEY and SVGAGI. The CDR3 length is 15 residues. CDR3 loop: CASSQDRGGMNEQFF. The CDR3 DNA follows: TGTGCCAGCAGTCAGGACAGGGGAGGAATGAATGAGCAGTTCTTC.

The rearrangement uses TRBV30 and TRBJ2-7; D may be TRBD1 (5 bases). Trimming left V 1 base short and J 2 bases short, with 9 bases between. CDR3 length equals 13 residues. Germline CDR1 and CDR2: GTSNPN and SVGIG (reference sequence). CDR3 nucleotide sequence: TGTGCCTGGAGTGGTCAGGGCCCCTACGAGCAGTACTTC. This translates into CAWSGQGPYEQYF.

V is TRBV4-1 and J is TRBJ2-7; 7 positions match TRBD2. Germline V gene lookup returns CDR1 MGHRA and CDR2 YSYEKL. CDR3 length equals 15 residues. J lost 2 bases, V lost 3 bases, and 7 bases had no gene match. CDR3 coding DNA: TGCGCCAGCAGCCAGGGGGAGGGGAACCCCTACGAGCAGTACTTC. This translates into CASSQGEGNPYEQYF.